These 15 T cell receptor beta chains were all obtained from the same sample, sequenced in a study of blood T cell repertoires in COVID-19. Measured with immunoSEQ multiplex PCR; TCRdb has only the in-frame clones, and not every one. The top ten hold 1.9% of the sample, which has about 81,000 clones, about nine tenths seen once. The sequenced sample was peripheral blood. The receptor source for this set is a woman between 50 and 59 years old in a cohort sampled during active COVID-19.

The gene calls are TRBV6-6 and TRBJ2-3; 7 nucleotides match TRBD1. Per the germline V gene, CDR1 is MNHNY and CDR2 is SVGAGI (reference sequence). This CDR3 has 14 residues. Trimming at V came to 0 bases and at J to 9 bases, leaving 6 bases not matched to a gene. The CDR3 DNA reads TGTGCCAGCAGTTACTCAGGGGGCCGCGGGACGCAGTATTTT. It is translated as CASSYSGGRGTQYF.

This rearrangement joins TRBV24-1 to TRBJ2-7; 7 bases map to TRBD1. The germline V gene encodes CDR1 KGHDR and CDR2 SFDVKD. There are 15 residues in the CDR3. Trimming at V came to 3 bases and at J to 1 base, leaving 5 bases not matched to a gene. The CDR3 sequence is CATSDRDSLSYEQYF. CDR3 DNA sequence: TGTGCCACCAGTGATCGGGACAGCCTTTCCTACGAGCAGTACTTC.

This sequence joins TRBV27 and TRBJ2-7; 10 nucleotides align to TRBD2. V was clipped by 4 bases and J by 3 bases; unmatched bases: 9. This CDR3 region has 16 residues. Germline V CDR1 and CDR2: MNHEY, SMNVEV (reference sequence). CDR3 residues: CASSSLPGTSDYEQYF. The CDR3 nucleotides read TGTGCCAGCAGTTCACTACCCGGGACTAGCGACTACGAGCAGTACTTC.

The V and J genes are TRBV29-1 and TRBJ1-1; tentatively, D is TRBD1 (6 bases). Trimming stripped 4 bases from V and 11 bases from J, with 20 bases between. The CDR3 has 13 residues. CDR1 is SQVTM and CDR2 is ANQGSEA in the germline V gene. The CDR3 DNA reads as TGCAGCGTTGCGAGGACAGCAGCATTGGGTGCTTTCTTT. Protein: CSVARTAALGAFF.

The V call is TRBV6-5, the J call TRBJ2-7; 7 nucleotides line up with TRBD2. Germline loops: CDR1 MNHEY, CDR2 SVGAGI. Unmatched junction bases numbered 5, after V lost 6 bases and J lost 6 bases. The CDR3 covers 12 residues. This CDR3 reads CASRGLGGEQYF. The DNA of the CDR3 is TGTGCCAGCAGAGGACTAGGCGGCGAGCAGTACTTC.

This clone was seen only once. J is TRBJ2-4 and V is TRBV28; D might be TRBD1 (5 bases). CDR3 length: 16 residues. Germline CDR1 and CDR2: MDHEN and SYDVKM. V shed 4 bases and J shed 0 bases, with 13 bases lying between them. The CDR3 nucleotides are TGTGCCAGCAGTTCCCGACAGCCTCTAGCCAAAAACATTCAGTACTTC. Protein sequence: CASSSRQPLAKNIQYF.

As DNA, the CDR3 is TGTGCCAGCAGCCAAGGGACTAGCGGGGGGAATGAGCAGTTCTTC. It encodes CASSQGTSGGNEQFF. The rearrangement uses TRBV3-1 (or the pseudogene TRBV3-2) and TRBJ2-1; 14 bases fit TRBD2. The V segment lost 1 base and the J segment 7 bases; nucleotides outside the gene matches: 0. The CDR3 extends over 15 amino acids. CDR1 and CDR2 from the germline V gene are LGHDT and YNNKEL (reference sequence).

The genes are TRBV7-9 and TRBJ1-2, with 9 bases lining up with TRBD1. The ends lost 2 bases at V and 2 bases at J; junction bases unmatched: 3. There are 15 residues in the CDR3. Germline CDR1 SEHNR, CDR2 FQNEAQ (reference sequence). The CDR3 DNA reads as TGTGCCAGCAGCTTAATGGGACAGGGCAACTATGGCTACACCTTC. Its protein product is CASSLMGQGNYGYTF.

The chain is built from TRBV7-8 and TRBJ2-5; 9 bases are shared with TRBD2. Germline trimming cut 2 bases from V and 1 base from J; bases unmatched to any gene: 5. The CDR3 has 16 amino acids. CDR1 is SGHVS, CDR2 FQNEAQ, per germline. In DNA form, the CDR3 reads TGTGCCAGCAGCTTATGGCGGGGGGGCCCCCAAGAGACCCAGTACTTC. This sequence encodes CASSLWRGGPQETQYF.

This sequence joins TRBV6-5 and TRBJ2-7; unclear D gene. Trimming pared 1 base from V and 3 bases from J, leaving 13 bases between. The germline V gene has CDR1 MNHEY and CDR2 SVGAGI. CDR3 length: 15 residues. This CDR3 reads CASSYYGVGSYEQYF. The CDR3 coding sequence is TGTGCCAGCAGTTACTATGGAGTGGGTAGCTACGAGCAGTACTTC.

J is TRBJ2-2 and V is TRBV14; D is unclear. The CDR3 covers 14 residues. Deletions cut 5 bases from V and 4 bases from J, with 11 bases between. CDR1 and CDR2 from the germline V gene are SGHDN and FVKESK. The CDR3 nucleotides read TGTGCCAGCAGCTTGCAGGTTCGCACCGGGGAGCTGTTTTTT. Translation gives CASSLQVRTGELFF. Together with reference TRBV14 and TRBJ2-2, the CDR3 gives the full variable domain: EAGVTQFPSHSVIEKGQTVTLRCDPISGHDNLYWYRRVMGKEIKFLLHFVKESKQDESGMPNNRFLAERTGGTYSTLKVQPAELEDSGVYFCASSLQVRTGELFFGEGSRLTVL.

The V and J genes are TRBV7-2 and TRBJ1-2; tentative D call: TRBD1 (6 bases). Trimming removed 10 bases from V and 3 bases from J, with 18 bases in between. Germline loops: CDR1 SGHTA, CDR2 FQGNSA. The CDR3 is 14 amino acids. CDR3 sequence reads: CATSITRQDYGYTF. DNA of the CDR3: TGTGCCACCTCAATAACCCGACAGGACTATGGCTACACCTTC.

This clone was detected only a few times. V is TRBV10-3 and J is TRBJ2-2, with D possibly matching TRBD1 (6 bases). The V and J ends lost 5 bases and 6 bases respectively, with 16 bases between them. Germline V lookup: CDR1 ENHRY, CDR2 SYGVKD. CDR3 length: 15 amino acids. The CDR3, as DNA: TGTGCCATCAGTAAGCCGGGACAAGGTCCCGGGGAGCTGTTTTTT. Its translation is CAISKPGQGPGELFF.

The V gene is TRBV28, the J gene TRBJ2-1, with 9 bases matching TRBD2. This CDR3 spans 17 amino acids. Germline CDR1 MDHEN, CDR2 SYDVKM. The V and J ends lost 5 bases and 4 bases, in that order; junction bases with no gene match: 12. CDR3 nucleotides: TGTGCCAGCAGTCCATCGCGGGTTAGCGGGGGTTACAATGAGCAGTTCTTC. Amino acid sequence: CASSPSRVSGGYNEQFF.

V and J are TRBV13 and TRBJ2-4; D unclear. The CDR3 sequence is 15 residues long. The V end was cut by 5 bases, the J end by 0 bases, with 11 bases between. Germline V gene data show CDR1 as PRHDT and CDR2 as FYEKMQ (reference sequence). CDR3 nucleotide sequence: TGTGCCAGCAGCGCTATGCGGCCAGCCAAAAACATTCAGTACTTC. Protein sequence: CASSAMRPAKNIQYF.